Presented here are 8 T cell receptor beta chains from one specimen sequenced in a study of shared T cell receptors in the human thymus. Profiled with immunoSEQ multiplex PCR; TCRdb holds only in-frame clones, not every one. The top ten hold around 0.0099% of the sample, which has 650,000 to 950,000 clones, 80% to 90% seen once. The data also belong to a second study, concerning human thymus T cells.

Material: thymocytes. The receptor source for this set is a girl under three years old with a congenital heart defect.

Only a few counts were recorded for this clone. The V gene is TRBV25-1, the J gene TRBJ2-7; 12 bases map to TRBD2. V shed 3 bases and J 5 bases; nucleotides not matched to a gene: 5. This CDR3 comprises 15 residues. In germline, CDR1 is MGHDK, CDR2 SYGVNS. CDR3 coding DNA: TGTGCCAGCAGTGACCCGACTAGCGGGGGCCACGAGCAGTACTTC. Protein product: CASSDPTSGGHEQYF.

This CDR3 is CASSQVDGQGQPQHF. In nucleotides, the CDR3 is TGTGCCAGCAGCCAAGTTGATGGACAGGGACAGCCCCAGCATTTT. V is TRBV4-2 and J is TRBJ1-5; TRBD1 matches 8 bases. CDR1 is LGHNA and CDR2 is YNFKEQ in the germline V gene. With 1 base clipped from V and 7 bases from J, the junction kept 6 bases outside the gene matches. CDR3 length: 15 residues.

The rearrangement uses TRBV4-1 and TRBJ2-2; weak D call: TRBD1 (5 bases). CDR3 size: 21 residues. Germline V gene lookup returns CDR1 MGHRA and CDR2 YSYEKL. The V end was cut by 4 bases, the J end by 5 bases, with 32 bases between. The DNA of the CDR3 is TGCGCCAGCAGCCCCCCTATGGGGCAGGCCGGCCCGCTCGAAGGAACCGGGGAGCTGTTTTTT. Translated: CASSPPMGQAGPLEGTGELFF.

This clone appeared a few times. This chain uses TRBV5-4 with TRBJ1-2; perhaps TRBD1 as D (6 bases). Germline loops: CDR1 SGHNT, CDR2 YYREEE (reference sequence). V was shortened by 4 bases and J by 8 bases, with 30 bases between the two germline ends. This CDR3 is built from 18 residues. Here the CDR3 reads CASSVRTAQGPGMLGYTF. CDR3 sequence (DNA): TGTGCCAGCAGCGTACGAACCGCACAGGGTCCCGGCATGTTGGGCTACACCTTC.

The chain employs TRBV5-1 and TRBJ2-7, with TRBD2 identical over 8 bases. CDR1 and CDR2 from the germline V gene are SGHRS and YFSETQ. With 4 bases clipped from V and 1 base from J, the junction kept 10 bases outside the gene matches. CDR3 length: 16 residues. CDR3 sequence reads: CASSLLGREGSYEQYF. CDR3 DNA: TGCGCCAGCAGCCTCCTAGGCCGGGAGGGGTCCTACGAGCAGTACTTC.

The V call is TRBV4-1, the J call TRBJ1-5, with D unclear. The length of the CDR3 is 19 residues. CDR1 and CDR2 (germline): MGHRA, YSYEKL. Trimming cost V 2 bases and J 0 bases, with 20 bases left between them. As DNA, the CDR3 is TGCGCCAGCAGCCAAACTATACTTTTTGGAAAGCCTAGCAATCAGCCCCAGCATTTT. It translates to CASSQTILFGKPSNQPQHF.

The chain recombines TRBV15 with TRBJ1-6, with 7 bases lining up with TRBD1. This CDR3 comprises 17 residues. Per germline, CDR1 LNHNV and CDR2 YYDKDF (reference sequence). With 2 bases clipped from V and 5 bases from J, the junction kept 9 bases outside the gene matches. In DNA, the CDR3 is TGTGCCACCAGCAGACCGTGGACAGGCTTTCATAATTCACCCCTCCACTTT. Protein sequence: CATSRPWTGFHNSPLHF.

In DNA form, the CDR3 reads TGTGCCAGCAGAATCATACAGGGGGCGGTAGATACGCAGTATTTT. Encoded protein: CASRIIQGAVDTQYF. The chain links TRBV27 to TRBJ2-3, with TRBD1 matching over 9 bases. The J segment lost 5 bases and the V segment lost 6 bases, leaving 9 bases of the junction unmatched. The CDR3 extends over 15 amino acids. CDR1 is MNHEY, CDR2 SMNVEV, per germline (reference sequence).